Listed below are T cell receptor beta chains from one sample, sequenced in a study of blood T cell repertoires in COVID-19. This table comes from immunoSEQ multiplex PCR, and its TCRdb copy is limited to in-frame clones, with some not included. This table has some 260,000 clones, 88% appearing once. Sequencing was done on a sample of peripheral blood. The receptors originated from a woman aged 40 to 50 who had recovered from COVID-19. The CDR3 runs from the conserved cysteine through the conserved F or W. Fields, in order: J gene, V gene, D gene, clone size, CDR3 length, CDR3 DNA, CDR3 protein. D genes are given only for firm matches. Clone size is shown for a subset of rows, as once, few, many or a class of expanded clone.

TRBJ2-1 TRBV9 . . 15 TGTGCCAGCAGCGCACAACTAAGCTCCTACAATGAGCAGTTCTTC CASSAQLSSYNEQFF
TRBJ2-5 TRBV7-3 . . 14 TGTGCCAGCAGCTTAAATCCCGCCGGGGAGACCCAGTACTTC CASSLNPAGETQYF
TRBJ2-5 TRBV5-1 . . 15 TGCGCCAGCAGCTTGGCGCGGGTCGGCCAAGAGACCCAGTACTTC CASSLARVGQETQYF
TRBJ1-5 TRBV2 . . 12 TGTGCCAGCGAGGGTCGGGGTCTGGCCCAGCATTTT CASEGRGLAQHF
TRBJ1-6 TRBV6-4 . . 13 TGTGCCAGCAGTGACCGAACAACGGGGCCCCTCCACTTT CASSDRTTGPLHF
TRBJ1-5 TRBV30 . . 16 TGTGCCTGGAGTGGGGCTGGTTCTTTCCCCAATCAGCCCCAGCATTTT CAWSGAGSFPNQPQHF
TRBJ2-5 TRBV6-2/TRBV6-3 . . 14 TGTGCCAGCAGTCCCCACGGGGGAAGGGGGACCCAGTACTTC CASSPHGGRGTQYF
TRBJ2-1 TRBV21-1 . . 19 TGTGCCAGCAACCTCAGGACTAGCGGGAGGCGGAGCTCCTACAATGAGCAGTTCTTC CASNLRTSGRRSSYNEQFF
TRBJ2-2 TRBV7-9 TRBD2 . 16 TGTGCCACGCAAACAACCGGGACCCGTGGCGGGGGGGTGCTGTTTTTT CATQTTGTRGGGVLFF
TRBJ2-7 TRBV7-2 TRBD2 few 15 TGTGCCAGCAGCTTAGGGAGGACTAGCGGCGACGAGCAGTACTTC CASSLGRTSGDEQYF
TRBJ1-5 TRBV19 . . 15 TGTGCCAGTAGTATAGGTAGAGCCCCCCATCAGCCCCAGCATTTT CASSIGRAPHQPQHF
TRBJ2-7 TRBV2 TRBD2 . 14 TGTGCCGGCGTAGCGGGCCCCAGCTCCTACGAGCAGTACTTC CAGVAGPSSYEQYF
TRBJ2-4 TRBV11-3 TRBD1 . 13 TGTGCCAGCAGCTTAGTCCGACAGGGGACTCAGTACTTC CASSLVRQGTQYF
TRBJ2-2 TRBV19 TRBD1 . 14 TGTGCCACCCGACAGGGGGCGGGCACCGGGGAGCTGTTTTTT CATRQGAGTGELFF
TRBJ1-3 TRBV28 TRBD1 . 19 TGTGCCAGCAGTTTGGGGCCTTGGGACAGGGGGTCGACTGGAAACACCATATATTTT CASSLGPWDRGSTGNTIYF
TRBJ1-4 TRBV30 . . 14 TGTGCCTGGAGCCGACACGCAACTAATGAAAAACTGTTTTTT CAWSRHATNEKLFF
TRBJ1-1 TRBV6-5 TRBD1 . 13 TGTGCCAGCAGTCGCCCGGGACAGGGTGAAGCTTTCTTT CASSRPGQGEAFF
TRBJ2-7 TRBV10-3 . . 13 TGTGCCATAAGCCCCGAGGTGGCTTACGAGCAGTACTTC CAISPEVAYEQYF
TRBJ1-2 TRBV6-2/TRBV6-3 . . 12 TGTGCCAGCAGTCACGGACAGCGAGGCTACACCTTC CASSHGQRGYTF
TRBJ1-2 TRBV28 . . 11 TGTGCCTTGCTGCAGGGGTACGGCTACACCTTC CALLQGYGYTF